Listed below are T cell receptor beta chains from one sample, sequenced in a study of cytomegalovirus exposure and HLA in healthy donors. Profiling relied on immunoSEQ multiplex PCR, and the TCRdb table lists in-frame clones only, not all of them. This sample has 160,000 or so clones, with around 89% found just once. Material for sequencing was PBMCs. These receptors were taken from a man between 18 and 29 years old in good health and CMV-seronegative. The conserved cysteine and the conserved F or W are not part of the CDR3 here. Clone size is given for some rows only: seen once, a few or many times, or a class if the clone is expanded.

j_gene,abundance,v_gene,CDR3aa
TRBJ2-3,-,TRBV6-1,ASRIEGTDTQY
TRBJ1-5,once,TRBV2,ASSEMGTVNQPQH
TRBJ1-1,-,TRBV19,ASSIDWGTENTEAF
TRBJ1-1,-,TRBV5-1,ASSWGGTGTEAF
TRBJ1-5,-,TRBV14,ASSRKAGPGQFNQPQH
TRBJ1-4,-,TRBV2,ASSEIRGANEKLF
TRBJ2-3,-,TRBV13,ASSLAGPSTDTQY
TRBJ2-6,-,TRBV5-1,ASSLTQVDSGANVLT
TRBJ2-6,-,TRBV4-1,ASSLLRLSGANVLT
TRBJ1-1,-,TRBV28,ASSFGGSLTEAF
TRBJ1-1,-,TRBV7-8,ASSLGGVSVTEAF
TRBJ1-6,-,TRBV6-1,ASLWSGVESPLH
TRBJ2-1,-,TRBV27,ASSFRAPGGPGNEQF
TRBJ2-2,-,TRBV6-5,ASSYDLRGTLGELF
TRBJ1-1,-,TRBV28,ASTREGNTEAF
TRBJ2-7,-,TRBV4-3,ASSQDGLAGGSREQY
TRBJ2-5,-,TRBV29-1,SVLGGQETQY
TRBJ1-1,-,TRBV29-1,SVRPTMNTEAF
TRBJ1-1,-,TRBV4-3,ASSQGTESRRDSEAF
TRBJ1-2,-,TRBV5-1,ASSPTGGNYGYT
TRBJ1-2,-,TRBV28,ASSSRSGFYGYT
TRBJ2-1,once,TRBV5-1,ASSLGQGLSNEQF
TRBJ2-3,-,TRBV27,ASSLLAGTKDTQY
TRBJ1-1,-,TRBV10-3,AISETGNTEAF
TRBJ1-1,-,TRBV27,ASRVRGLLIPNTEAF
TRBJ2-5,once,TRBV5-6,ASNRLREGSQETQY
TRBJ1-2,-,TRBV7-2,ASSLVTGGGYGYT
TRBJ2-7,-,TRBV7-2,ASSYSSGLYEQY
TRBJ2-1,-,TRBV7-2,ASSLISGTYNEQF
TRBJ2-5,-,TRBV5-1,ASRRWAGGAETQY
TRBJ2-2,-,TRBV6-6,ASVTGEDTGELF
TRBJ1-2,-,TRBV10-3,AISDSSHTNYGYT
TRBJ2-5,once,TRBV4-2,ASSQDLEGGRETQY
TRBJ2-5,-,TRBV27,ASSLGLAGPNKETQY
TRBJ2-2,-,TRBV2,AAFSGDNGELF
TRBJ1-2,-,TRBV9,ASSTGSANYGYT
TRBJ1-1,-,TRBV11-2,ASSLMTGSWSTEAF
TRBJ2-2,-,TRBV6-1,ATSVGAANTGELF
TRBJ1-1,-,TRBV6-1,ASRLQGRAF
TRBJ1-1,once,TRBV23-1,ASSQRLRRRGENKDTEAF
TRBJ1-2,-,TRBV12-5,ASGLPTGSGYT
TRBJ1-1,-,TRBV5-6,ASSLPRSEAF
TRBJ2-1,-,TRBV6-1,ASSEARRLGGDNEQF
TRBJ1-1,once,TRBV6-5,ASSPPGTEAF
TRBJ1-3,once,TRBV10-3,AISETRDRGQGNTIY
TRBJ1-3,-,TRBV25-1,ASSGTGGPGNTIY
TRBJ1-4,-,TRBV27,ASRFRGGTNEKLF
TRBJ2-3,once,TRBV30,AWSSGSTDTQY
TRBJ1-1,-,TRBV5-4,ASSRNRDESEAF
TRBJ2-3,-,TRBV11-3,ASSLRYTDTQY
TRBJ2-4,-,TRBV2,ASSERRDVIQY
TRBJ2-7,-,TRBV5-1,ASSLEQGYEQY
TRBJ2-2,-,TRBV1,TSSQGHGRAGELF
TRBJ2-3,-,TRBV5-1,ASSLTSGGSTDTQY
TRBJ2-7,-,TRBV11-2,ASSDWYEQY
TRBJ2-5,few,TRBV4-1,ASSQGLLGGGETQY
TRBJ2-6,-,TRBV11-1,ASSSLDRGPGANVLT